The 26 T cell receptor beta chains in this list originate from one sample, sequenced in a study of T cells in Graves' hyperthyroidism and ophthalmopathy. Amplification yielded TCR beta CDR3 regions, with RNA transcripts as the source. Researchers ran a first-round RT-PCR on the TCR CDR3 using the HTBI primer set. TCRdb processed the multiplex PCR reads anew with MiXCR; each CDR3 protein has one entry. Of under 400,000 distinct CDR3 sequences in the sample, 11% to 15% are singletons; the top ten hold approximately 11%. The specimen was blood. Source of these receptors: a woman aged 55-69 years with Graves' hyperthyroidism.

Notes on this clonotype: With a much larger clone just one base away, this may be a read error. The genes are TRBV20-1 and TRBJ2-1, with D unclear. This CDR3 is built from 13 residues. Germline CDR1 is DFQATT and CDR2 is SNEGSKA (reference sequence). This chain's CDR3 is CGAFGPRWNEQFF. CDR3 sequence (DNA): TGCGGTGCATTCGGGCCGAGGTGGAATGAGCAGTTCTTC.

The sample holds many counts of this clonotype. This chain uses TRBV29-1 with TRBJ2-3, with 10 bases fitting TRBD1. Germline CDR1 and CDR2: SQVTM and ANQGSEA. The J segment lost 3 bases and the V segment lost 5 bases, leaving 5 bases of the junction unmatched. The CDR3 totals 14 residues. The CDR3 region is CSVNWDRGTDTQYF. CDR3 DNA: TGCAGCGTTAACTGGGACAGGGGAACAGATACGCAGTATTTT.

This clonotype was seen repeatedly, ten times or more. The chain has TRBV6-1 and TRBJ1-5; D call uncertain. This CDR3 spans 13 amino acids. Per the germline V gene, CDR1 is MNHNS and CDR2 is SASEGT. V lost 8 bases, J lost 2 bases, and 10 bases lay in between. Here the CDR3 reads CASSPGGNQPQHF. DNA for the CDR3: TGTGCCAGCTCACCTGGGGGCAATCAGCCCCAGCATTTT.

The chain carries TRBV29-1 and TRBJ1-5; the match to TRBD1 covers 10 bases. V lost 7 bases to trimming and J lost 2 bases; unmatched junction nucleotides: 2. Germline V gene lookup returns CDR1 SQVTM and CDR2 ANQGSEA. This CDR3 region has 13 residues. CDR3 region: CSAGQGGNQPQHF. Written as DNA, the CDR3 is TGCAGCGCTGGACAGGGGGGCAATCAGCCCCAGCATTTT.

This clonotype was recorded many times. The CDR3 reads CASSSPGNNQPQHF. The CDR3 nucleotides are TGTGCCAGCAGTTCCCCCGGAAACAATCAGCCCCAGCATTTT. This rearrangement joins TRBV28 to TRBJ1-5; D is ambiguous. This CDR3 is built from 14 residues. Per the germline V gene, CDR1 is MDHEN and CDR2 is SYDVKM. Between the trimmed V and J ends, which lost 4 bases and 3 bases, there was a span of 10 bases.

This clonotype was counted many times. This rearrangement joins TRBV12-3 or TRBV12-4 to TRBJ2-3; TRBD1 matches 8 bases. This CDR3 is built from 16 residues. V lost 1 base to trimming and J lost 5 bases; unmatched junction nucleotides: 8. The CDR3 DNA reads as TGTGCCAGCAGTTTAGGTGGCAGGGGGCGTGGAGATACGCAGTATTTT. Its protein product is CASSLGGRGRGDTQYF.

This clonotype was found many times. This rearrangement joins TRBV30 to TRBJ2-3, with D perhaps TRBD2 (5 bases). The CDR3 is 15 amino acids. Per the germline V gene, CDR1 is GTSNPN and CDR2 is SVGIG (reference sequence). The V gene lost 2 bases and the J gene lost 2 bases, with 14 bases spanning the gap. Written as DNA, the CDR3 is TGTGCCTGGAGTCACTCCTCGGGGAACACAGATACGCAGTATTTT. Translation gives CAWSHSSGNTDTQYF.

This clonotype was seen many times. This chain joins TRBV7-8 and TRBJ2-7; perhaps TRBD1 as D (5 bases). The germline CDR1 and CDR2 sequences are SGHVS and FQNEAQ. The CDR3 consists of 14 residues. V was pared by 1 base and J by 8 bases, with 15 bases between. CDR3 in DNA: TGTGCCAGCAGCTTAGATGGAAGGGGCGGCAAGCAGTACTTC. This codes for CASSLDGRGGKQYF.

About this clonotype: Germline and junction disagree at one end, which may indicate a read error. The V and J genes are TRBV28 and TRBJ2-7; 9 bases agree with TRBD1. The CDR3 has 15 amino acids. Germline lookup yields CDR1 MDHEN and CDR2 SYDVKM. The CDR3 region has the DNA TGTGCCAGCAACCGGGGACAGGGAATCTCCTACAAGCAATACTTC. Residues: CASNRGQGISYKQYF.

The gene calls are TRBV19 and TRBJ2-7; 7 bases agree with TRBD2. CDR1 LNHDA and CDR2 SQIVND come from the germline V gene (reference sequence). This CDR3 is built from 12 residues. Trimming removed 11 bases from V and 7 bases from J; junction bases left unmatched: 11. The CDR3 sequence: CAARGETGEQYF. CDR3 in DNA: TGTGCCGCTCGGGGGGAAACGGGGGAGCAGTACTTC. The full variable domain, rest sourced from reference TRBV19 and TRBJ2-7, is DGGITQSPKYLFRKEGQNVTLSCEQNLNHDAMYWYRQDPGQGLRLIYYSQIVNDFQKGDIAEGYSVSREKKESFPLTVTSAQKNPTAFYLCAARGETGEQYFGPGTRLTVT.

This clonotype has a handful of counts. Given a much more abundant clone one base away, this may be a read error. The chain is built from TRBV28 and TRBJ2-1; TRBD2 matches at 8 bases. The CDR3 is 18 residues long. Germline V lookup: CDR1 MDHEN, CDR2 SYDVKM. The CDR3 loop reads CASSFSGLARSSCNEQFF. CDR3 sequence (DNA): TGTGCCAGCAGTTTTTCCGGACTAGCACGGAGCTCCTGCAATGAGCAGTTCTTC.

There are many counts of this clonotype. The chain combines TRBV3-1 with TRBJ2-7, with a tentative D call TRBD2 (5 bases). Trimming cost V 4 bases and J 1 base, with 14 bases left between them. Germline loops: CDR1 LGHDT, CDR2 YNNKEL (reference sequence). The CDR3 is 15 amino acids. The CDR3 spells CASSPSGLASYEQYF. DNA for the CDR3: TGTGCCAGCAGCCCCTCAGGATTAGCGTCCTACGAGCAGTACTTC.

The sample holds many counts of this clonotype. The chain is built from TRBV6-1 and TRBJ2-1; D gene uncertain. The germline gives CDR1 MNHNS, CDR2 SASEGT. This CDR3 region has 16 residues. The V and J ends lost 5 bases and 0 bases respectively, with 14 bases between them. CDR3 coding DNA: TGTGCCAGCAGTTCCCTTCTAATGGACTCCTACAATGAGCAGTTCTTC. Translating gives CASSSLLMDSYNEQFF.

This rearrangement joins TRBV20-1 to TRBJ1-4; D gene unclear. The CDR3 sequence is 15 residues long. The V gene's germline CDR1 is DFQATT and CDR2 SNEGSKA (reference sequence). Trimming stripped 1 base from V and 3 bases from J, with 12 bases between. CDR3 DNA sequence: TGCAGTGCTAGAGCCCAGGAATTTTCTAATGAAAAACTGTTTTTT. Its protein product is CSARAQEFSNEKLFF.

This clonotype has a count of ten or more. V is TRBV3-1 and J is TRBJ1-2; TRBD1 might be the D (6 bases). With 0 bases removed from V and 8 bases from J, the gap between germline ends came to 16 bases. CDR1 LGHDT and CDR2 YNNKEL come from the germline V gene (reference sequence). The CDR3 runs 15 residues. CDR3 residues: CASSQDTYGGEGYTF. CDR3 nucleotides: TGTGCCAGCAGCCAAGACACGTATGGGGGCGAGGGCTACACCTTC.

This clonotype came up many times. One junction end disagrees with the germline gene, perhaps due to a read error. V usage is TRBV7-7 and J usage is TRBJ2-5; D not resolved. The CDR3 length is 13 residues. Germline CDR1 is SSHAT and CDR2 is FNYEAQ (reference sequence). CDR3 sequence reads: CASSLQLWETQYF. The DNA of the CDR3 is TGTGCTAGCAGCTTACAGCTCTGGGAGACCCAGTACTTC.

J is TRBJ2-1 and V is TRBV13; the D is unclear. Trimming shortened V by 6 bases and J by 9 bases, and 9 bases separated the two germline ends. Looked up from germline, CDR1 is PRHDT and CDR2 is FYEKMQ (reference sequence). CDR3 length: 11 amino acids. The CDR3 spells CASRRMGEQFF. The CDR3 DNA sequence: TGTGCCAGCAGAAGGATGGGTGAGCAGTTCTTC.

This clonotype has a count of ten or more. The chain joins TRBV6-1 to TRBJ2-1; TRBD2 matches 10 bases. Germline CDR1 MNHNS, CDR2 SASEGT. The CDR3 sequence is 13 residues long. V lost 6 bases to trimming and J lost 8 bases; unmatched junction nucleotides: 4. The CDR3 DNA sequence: TGTGCCAGCAGACTAGCGGGATTCGATGAGCAGTTCTTC. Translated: CASRLAGFDEQFF.

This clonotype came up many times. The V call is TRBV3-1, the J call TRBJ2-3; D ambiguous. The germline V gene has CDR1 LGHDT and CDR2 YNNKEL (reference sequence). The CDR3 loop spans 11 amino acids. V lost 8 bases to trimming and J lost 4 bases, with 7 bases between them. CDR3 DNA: TGTGCCAGCGGAAGCGCAGATACGCAGTATTTT. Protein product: CASGSADTQYF.

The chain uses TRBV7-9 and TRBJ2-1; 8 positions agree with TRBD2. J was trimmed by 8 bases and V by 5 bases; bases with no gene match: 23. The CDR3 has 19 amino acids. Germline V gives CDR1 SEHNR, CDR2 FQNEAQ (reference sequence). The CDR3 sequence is CASSQDPERREGLFDEQFF. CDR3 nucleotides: TGTGCCAGCAGCCAAGATCCAGAGCGACGGGAGGGCCTATTTGATGAGCAGTTCTTC.

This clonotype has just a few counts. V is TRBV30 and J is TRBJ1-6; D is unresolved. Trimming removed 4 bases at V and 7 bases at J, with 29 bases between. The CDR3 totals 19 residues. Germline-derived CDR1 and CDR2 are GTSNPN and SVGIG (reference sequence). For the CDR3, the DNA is TGTGCCTGGAATGCTCACCCGGTCCGGCTTAACCAAGAGAATTCACCCCTCCACTTT. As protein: CAWNAHPVRLNQENSPLHF.

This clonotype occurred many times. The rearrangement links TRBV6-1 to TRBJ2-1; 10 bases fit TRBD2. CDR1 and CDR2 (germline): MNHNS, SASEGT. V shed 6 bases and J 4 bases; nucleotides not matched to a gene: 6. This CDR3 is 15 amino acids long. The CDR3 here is CASRITSGTYNEQFF. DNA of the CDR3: TGTGCCAGCAGAATTACTAGCGGGACTTACAATGAGCAGTTCTTC.

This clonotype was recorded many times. CDR3 sequence reads: CSAPVSGSADTQYF. The CDR3 DNA sequence: TGCAGTGCCCCCGTGAGCGGGAGCGCAGATACGCAGTATTTT. The V gene is TRBV20-1, the J gene TRBJ2-3; 8 nucleotides agree with TRBD2. The CDR3 consists of 14 residues. From germline, CDR1 is DFQATT and CDR2 SNEGSKA (reference sequence). V dropped 6 bases and J dropped 4; count of bases not matched to a gene: 9.

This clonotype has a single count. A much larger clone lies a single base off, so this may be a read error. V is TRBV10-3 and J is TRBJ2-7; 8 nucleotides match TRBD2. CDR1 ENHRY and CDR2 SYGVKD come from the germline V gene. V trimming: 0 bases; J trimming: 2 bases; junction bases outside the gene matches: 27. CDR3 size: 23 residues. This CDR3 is CAISESPKPRPGLVGVGPYEQYF. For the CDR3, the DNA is TGTGCCATCAGTGAGTCGCCCAAACCTCGCCCGGGACTAGTGGGAGTCGGACCCTACGAGCAGTACTTC.

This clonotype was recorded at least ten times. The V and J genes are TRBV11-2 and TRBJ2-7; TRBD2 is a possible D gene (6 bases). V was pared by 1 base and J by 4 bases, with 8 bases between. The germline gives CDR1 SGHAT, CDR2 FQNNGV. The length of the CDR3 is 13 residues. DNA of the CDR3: TGTGCCAGCAGCTTAGGGGGACTGTACGAGCAGTACTTC. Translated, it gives CASSLGGLYEQYF. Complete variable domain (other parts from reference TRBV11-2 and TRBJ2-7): EAGVAQSPRYKIIEKRQSVAFWCNPISGHATLYWYQQILGQGPKLLIQFQNNGVVDDSQLPKDRFSAERLKGVDSTLKIQPAKLEDSAVYLCASSLGGLYEQYFGPGTRLTVT.

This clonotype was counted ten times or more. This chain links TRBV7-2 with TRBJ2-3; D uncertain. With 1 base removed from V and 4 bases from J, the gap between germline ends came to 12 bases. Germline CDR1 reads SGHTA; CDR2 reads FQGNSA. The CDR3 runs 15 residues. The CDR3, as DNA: TGTGCCAGCAGCTTAGTTACTGCATTGGCAGATACGCAGTATTTT. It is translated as CASSLVTALADTQYF.